Presented here are 8 T cell receptor beta chains from one specimen sequenced in a study of monozygotic twins with inflammatory bowel disease. Each CDR3 protein gets one entry in TCRdb, which reprocessed the 5' RACE reads and gives no DNA. The sample has about 130,000 distinct CDR3 sequences. Sequencing input: blood. Receptor source: a human donor with ulcerative colitis or Crohn's disease, or a healthy co-twin of an affected twin (not recorded which).

CDR3 sequence: CASSLSGRHQETQYF. The gene calls are TRBV6-1 and TRBJ2-5. The CDR3 length is 15 residues. CDR1 and CDR2 from the germline V gene are MNHNS and SASEGT.

This rearrangement joins TRBV7-3 to TRBJ2-2; TCRdb designates TRBD1, a call that cannot be tested without DNA. Germline V gene lookup returns CDR1 SGHTA and CDR2 FQGTGA. The CDR3 loop spans 15 amino acids. The CDR3 sequence is CASSLGRVNTGELFF. The whole variable domain, filled in from reference TRBV7-3 and TRBJ2-2, reads GAGVSQTPSNKVTEKGKYVELRCDPISGHTALYWYRQSLGQGPEFLIYFQGTGAADDSGLPNDRFFAVRPEGSVSTLKIQRTERGDSAVYLCASSLGRVNTGELFFGEGSRLTVL.

The chain carries TRBV24-1 and TRBJ2-3; TCRdb's D call, TRBD1, is unchecked because there is no DNA. The CDR3 extends over 15 amino acids. CDR1 and CDR2 (germline): KGHDR, SFDVKD. CDR3 residues: CATSDFRGTTDTQYF.

The chain has TRBV4-3 and TRBJ2-7. CDR3 length equals 13 residues. Germline lookup yields CDR1 LGHNA and CDR2 YSLEER. Here the CDR3 reads CASSQGDSYEQYF.

The chain is built from TRBV5-6 and TRBJ2-7; there is no DNA to check the TCRdb D call of TRBD1. Germline CDR1 and CDR2: SGHDT and YYEEEE. The CDR3 has 16 amino acids. This CDR3 reads CASSLPGEGSGYEQYF.

V gene TRBV6-8 combines with J gene TRBJ2-4; lacking DNA, the TRBD1 call made by TCRdb goes unchecked. Germline V gene sequence: CDR1 MNHGY, CDR2 SAAAGT. The CDR3 is 15 amino acids. The CDR3 sequence is CASTPRLIAKNIQYF.

The CDR3 spells CASSLLAYNEQFF. The rearrangement uses TRBV3-1 and TRBJ2-1. Germline CDR1 reads LGHDT; CDR2 reads YNNKEL (reference sequence). This CDR3 has 13 amino acids.

V is TRBV19 and J is TRBJ2-7; TCRdb returns TRBD1, unconfirmable since there is no DNA. Germline values: CDR1 LNHDA, CDR2 SQIVND (reference sequence). This CDR3 is 13 amino acids long. CDR3 loop: CASSRGQNYEQYF. Filled out from reference TRBV19 and TRBJ2-7, the complete variable domain reads DGGITQSPKYLFRKEGQNVTLSCEQNLNHDAMYWYRQDPGQGLRLIYYSQIVNDFQKGDIAEGYSVSREKKESFPLTVTSAQKNPTAFYLCASSRGQNYEQYFGPGTRLTVT.